The clone carrying this TCR beta chain was seen at least ten times. What it binds is unknown. The germline V and J ends were trimmed by 4 bases and 2 bases, with 18 bases remaining between them. Germline loops: CDR1 LGHNA, CDR2 YSLEER. The CDR3 extends over 17 amino acids. This sample stems from a study of T-cell memory formation after mild COVID-19. Study-level points and caveats: Still unconfirmed is whether the second-wave clones peaking on day 37 recognized SARS-CoV-2. Researchers found some responding clones in pre-infection memory, a sign that cross-reactive memory joined. CD4+ contracting clones were found mainly in CM and EM, and CD8+ ones in EMRA. CD4+ bias marked clones expanding day 15 to 37, unlike balanced contracting clones.

Via MiXCR, TCRdb re-called the 5' RACE reads, giving one row per CDR3 protein. This table holds over 70,000 distinct CDR3 sequences, about 15% found once. The sequence was collected from a man younger than 35 who had mild COVID-19 (a few samples of this study predate the infection). Cell type and time point are not known. The chain employs TRBV4-3 and TRBJ2-1, with D maybe TRBD2 (6 bases). Sequencing input: PBMCs or a T cell subset sorted from them (not recorded which). CDR3 loop: CASSPRDIAETYNEQFF. In DNA form, the CDR3 reads TGCGCCAGCAGCCCCAGAGATATAGCGGAAACCTACAATGAGCAGTTCTTC.